Each of the 5 T cell receptor beta chains below was sequenced from the same sample in a study of T cell responses to AZD1222 COVID-19 vaccine. Sequencing used immunoSEQ multiplex PCR; TCRdb keeps in-frame clones, though not all of them. The sample has some 120,000 clones; 85% to 90% are singletons. This specimen was peripheral blood, taken on day 0 of AZD1222 vaccination. All receptors derive from an adult in good health.

J is TRBJ2-2 and V is TRBV7-8, with 12 bases matching TRBD2. Germline lookup yields CDR1 SGHVS and CDR2 FQNEAQ. This CDR3 has 17 amino acids. The V gene end was trimmed by 6 bases and the J gene end by 6 bases; junction bases not matched to a gene: 11. The CDR3 loop reads CASRKTGLAGTPGELFF. The CDR3 DNA follows: TGTGCCAGCAGAAAAACCGGACTAGCGGGGACCCCCGGGGAGCTGTTTTTT.

V is TRBV4-1 and J is TRBJ1-2; D unresolved. CDR1 and CDR2 (germline): MGHRA, YSYEKL. This CDR3 has 14 amino acids. The V and J ends lost 0 bases and 4 bases respectively, with 9 bases between them. CDR3 DNA: TGCGCCAGCAGCCAAGAGCGAGGACCCTATGGCTACACCTTC. Protein: CASSQERGPYGYTF.

The V gene is TRBV9, the J gene TRBJ1-4; perhaps TRBD1 as D (6 bases). The CDR3 contains 15 residues. CDR1 and CDR2 from the germline V gene are SGDLS and YYNGEE. V was trimmed by 3 bases and J by 4 bases, leaving 13 bases between them. CDR3 coding DNA: TGTGCCAGCAGCGGGCCCCGGGACAATAATGAAAAACTGTTTTTT. Its translation: CASSGPRDNNEKLFF.

The genes are TRBV3-1 (or the pseudogene TRBV3-2) and TRBJ1-3; no reliable D call. This CDR3 is 17 amino acids long. Trimming removed 4 bases at V and 0 bases at J, with 16 bases between. In germline, CDR1 is LGHDT, CDR2 YNNKEL (reference sequence). For the CDR3, the DNA is TGTGCCAGCAGCCCTTACCGGGCGGCGCGCTCTGGAAACACCATATATTTT. It codes for CASSPYRAARSGNTIYF.

The chain links TRBV28 to TRBJ2-7; D may be TRBD2 (5 bases). With 2 bases removed from V and 9 bases from J, the gap between germline ends came to 20 bases. The germline V gene encodes CDR1 MDHEN and CDR2 SYDVKM. CDR3 length: 15 amino acids. The CDR3, as DNA: TGTGCCAGCAGTTTACCAAGTGGAGGCCGGTTAGGGCAGTACTTC. This gives the protein CASSLPSGGRLGQYF.